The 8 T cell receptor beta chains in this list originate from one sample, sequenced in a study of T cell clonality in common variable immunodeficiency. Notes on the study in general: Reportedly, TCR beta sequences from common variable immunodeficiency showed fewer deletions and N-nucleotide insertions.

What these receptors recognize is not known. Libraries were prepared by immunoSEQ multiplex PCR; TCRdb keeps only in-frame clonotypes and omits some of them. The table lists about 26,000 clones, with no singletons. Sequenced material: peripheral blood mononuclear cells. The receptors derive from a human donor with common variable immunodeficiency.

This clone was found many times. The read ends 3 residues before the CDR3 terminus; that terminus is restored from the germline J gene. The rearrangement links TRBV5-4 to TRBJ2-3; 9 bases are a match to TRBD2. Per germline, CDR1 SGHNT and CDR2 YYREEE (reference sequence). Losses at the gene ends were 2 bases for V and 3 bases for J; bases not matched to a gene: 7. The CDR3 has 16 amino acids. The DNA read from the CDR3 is TGTGCCAGCAGCTTTACTAGCGGGCCCGGAACAGATACG. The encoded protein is CASSFTSGPGTDT. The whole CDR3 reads CASSFTSGPGTDTQYF.

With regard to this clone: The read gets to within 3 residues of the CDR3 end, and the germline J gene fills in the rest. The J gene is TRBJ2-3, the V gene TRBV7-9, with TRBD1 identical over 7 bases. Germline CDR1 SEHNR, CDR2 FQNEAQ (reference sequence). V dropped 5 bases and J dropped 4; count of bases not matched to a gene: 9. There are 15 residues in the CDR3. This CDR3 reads CASSATGLGADTQYF. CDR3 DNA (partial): TGTGCCAGCAGCGCGACAGGGTTGGGGGCAGATACG.

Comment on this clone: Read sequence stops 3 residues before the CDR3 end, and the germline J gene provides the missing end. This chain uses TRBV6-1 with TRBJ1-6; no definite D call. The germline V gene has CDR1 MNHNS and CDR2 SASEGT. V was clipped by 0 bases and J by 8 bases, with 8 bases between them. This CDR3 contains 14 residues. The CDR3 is CASSEAGGHSPLHF. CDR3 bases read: TGTGCCAGCAGTGAAGCTGGAGGGCATTCACCC.

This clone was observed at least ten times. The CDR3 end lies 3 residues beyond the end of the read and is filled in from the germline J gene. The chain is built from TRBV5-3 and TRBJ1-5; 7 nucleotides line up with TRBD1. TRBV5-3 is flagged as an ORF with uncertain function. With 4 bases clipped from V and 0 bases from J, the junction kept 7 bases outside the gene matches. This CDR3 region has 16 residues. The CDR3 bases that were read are TGTGCCAGAAGCGTACGGACAGGCCCTAGCAATCAGCCC. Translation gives CARSVRTGPSNQP. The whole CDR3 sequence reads CARSVRTGPSNQPQHF.

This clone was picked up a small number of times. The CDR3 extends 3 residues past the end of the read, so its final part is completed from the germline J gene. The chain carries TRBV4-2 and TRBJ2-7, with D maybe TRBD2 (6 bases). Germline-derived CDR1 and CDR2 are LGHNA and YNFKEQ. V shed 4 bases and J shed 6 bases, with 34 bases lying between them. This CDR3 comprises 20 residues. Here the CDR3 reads CASSRLAPQAPRGRRTEQYF. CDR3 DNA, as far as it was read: TGTGCCAGCAGCCGTTTGGCCCCACAAGCCCCCCGGGGGAGGCGGACCGAG.

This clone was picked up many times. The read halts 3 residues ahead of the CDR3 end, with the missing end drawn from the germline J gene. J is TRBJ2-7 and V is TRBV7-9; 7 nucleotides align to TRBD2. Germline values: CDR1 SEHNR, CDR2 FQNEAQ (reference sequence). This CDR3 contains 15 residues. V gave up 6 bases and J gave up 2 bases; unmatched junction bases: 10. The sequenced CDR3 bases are TGTGCCAGCAGTATCGGGACTACTTCCACCTACGAG. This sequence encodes CASSIGTTSTYE. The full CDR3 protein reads CASSIGTTSTYEQYF.

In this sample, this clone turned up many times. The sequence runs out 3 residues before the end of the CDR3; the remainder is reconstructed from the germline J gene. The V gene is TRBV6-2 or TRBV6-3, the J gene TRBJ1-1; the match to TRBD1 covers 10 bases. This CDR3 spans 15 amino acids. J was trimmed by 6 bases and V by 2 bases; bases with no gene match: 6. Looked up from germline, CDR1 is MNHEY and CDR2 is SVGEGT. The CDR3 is CASSYEGQGRAEAFF. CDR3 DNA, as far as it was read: TGTGCCAGCAGTTACGAGGGACAGGGGAGGGCTGAA.

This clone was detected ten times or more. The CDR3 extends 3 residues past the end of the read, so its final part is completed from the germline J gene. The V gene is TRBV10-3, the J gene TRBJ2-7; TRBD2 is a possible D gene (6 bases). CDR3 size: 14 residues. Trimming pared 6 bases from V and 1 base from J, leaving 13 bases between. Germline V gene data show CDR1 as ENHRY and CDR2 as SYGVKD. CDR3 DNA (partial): TGTGCCATCAGCCCCCAACTAGCTTCCTACGAG. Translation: CAISPQLASYE. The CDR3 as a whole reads CAISPQLASYEQYF.